Listed below are T cell receptor beta chains from one sample, sequenced in a study of control samples from healthy donors and cancer patients. Sequenced by immunoSEQ multiplex PCR; TCRdb stores in-frame clones only, minus some. The table includes 90,000 to 140,000 clones, roughly 85% detected once. What was sequenced was blood. These receptors all come from a woman between 50 and 59 years old in good health. Both conserved end residues are part of each CDR3. Each record gives: J gene, V gene, clone size, D gene, CDR3 DNA, CDR3 protein. A D gene is named only where the DNA matches it firmly. Clone size is not always given. Where it is, it says once, few, many or a class for expanded clones.

J gene: TRBJ2-1
V gene: TRBV7-8
clone size: NA
D gene: TRBD2
CDR3 DNA: TGTGCCAGCAGCCGCCCCGGGACTAGCGTGAACAATGAGCAGTTCTTC
CDR3 protein: CASSRPGTSVNNEQFF

J gene: TRBJ2-2
V gene: TRBV6-5
clone size: NA
D gene: NA
CDR3 DNA: TGTGCCAGCAGTTATGTCGGGACCGGGGAGCTGTTTTTT
CDR3 protein: CASSYVGTGELFF

J gene: TRBJ1-5
V gene: TRBV7-8
clone size: NA
D gene: TRBD1
CDR3 DNA: TGTGCCAGCAGCTTTAGGACAGGGAAATTTCAGCCCCAGCATTTT
CDR3 protein: CASSFRTGKFQPQHF

J gene: TRBJ1-4
V gene: TRBV27
clone size: NA
D gene: NA
CDR3 DNA: TGTGCCAGCAGTTCCCAGGCCGGCGAAAAACTGTTTTTT
CDR3 protein: CASSSQAGEKLFF

J gene: TRBJ1-2
V gene: TRBV10-1
clone size: once
D gene: TRBD1
CDR3 DNA: TGCGCCAGCAGTGAGCCTTACCGGGACAGGGTGGTACGGGGCTACACCTTC
CDR3 protein: CASSEPYRDRVVRGYTF

J gene: TRBJ2-1
V gene: TRBV7-9
clone size: few
D gene: TRBD1
CDR3 DNA: TGTGCCAGCAGCGGGACAGGGGAACGACATGAGCAGTTCTTC
CDR3 protein: CASSGTGERHEQFF

J gene: TRBJ2-7
V gene: TRBV3-1/TRBV3-2
clone size: NA
D gene: TRBD2
CDR3 DNA: TGTGCCAGCAGCCATTCCGCTAGCGGTGGCTACGAGCAGTACTTC
CDR3 protein: CASSHSASGGYEQYF

J gene: TRBJ1-1
V gene: TRBV12-3/TRBV12-4
clone size: NA
D gene: NA
CDR3 DNA: TGTGCCAGCAGTTTAGGGTCTGAAGCTTTCTTT
CDR3 protein: CASSLGSEAFF

J gene: TRBJ2-3
V gene: TRBV9
clone size: NA
D gene: NA
CDR3 DNA: TGTGCCAGCAGCGCCCATGGGACCACAGATACGCAGTATTTT
CDR3 protein: CASSAHGTTDTQYF

J gene: TRBJ1-1
V gene: TRBV7-9
clone size: once
D gene: TRBD1
CDR3 DNA: TGTGCCAGCAGCCTACAACAGGGGCGGAACACTGAAGCTTTCTTT
CDR3 protein: CASSLQQGRNTEAFF

J gene: TRBJ2-4
V gene: TRBV19
clone size: NA
D gene: NA
CDR3 DNA: TGTGCCAGTAGCACCGGGACAGCCAAAAACATTCAGTACTTC
CDR3 protein: CASSTGTAKNIQYF

J gene: TRBJ1-1
V gene: TRBV6-5
clone size: NA
D gene: TRBD1
CDR3 DNA: TGTGCCAGCAGGAGACAGGGTCGGGCTTTCTTT
CDR3 protein: CASRRQGRAFF

J gene: TRBJ2-1
V gene: TRBV4-3
clone size: NA
D gene: NA
CDR3 DNA: TGCGCCAGCAGCCAAGATCTCCCTAGCAGCCACTACAATGAGCAGTTCTTC
CDR3 protein: CASSQDLPSSHYNEQFF

J gene: TRBJ2-1
V gene: TRBV19
clone size: NA
D gene: NA
CDR3 DNA: TGTGCCAGTAGATCACAGAGGTCGGTTGAGCAGTTCTTC
CDR3 protein: CASRSQRSVEQFF

J gene: TRBJ2-3
V gene: TRBV29-1
clone size: NA
D gene: TRBD2
CDR3 DNA: TGCAGCGTTGTCGAGCGGGAGTACACAGATACGCAGTATTTT
CDR3 protein: CSVVEREYTDTQYF

J gene: TRBJ1-1
V gene: TRBV27
clone size: NA
D gene: NA
CDR3 DNA: TGTGCCAGCAGTTTATCGGTGAGGAACACTGAAGCTTTCTTT
CDR3 protein: CASSLSVRNTEAFF

J gene: TRBJ1-1
V gene: TRBV9
clone size: NA
D gene: TRBD1
CDR3 DNA: TGTGCCAGCAGCGCCCGGGCCCAGGGGGCGGCTGGAGCTTTCTTT
CDR3 protein: CASSARAQGAAGAFF

J gene: TRBJ2-3
V gene: TRBV4-3
clone size: NA
D gene: NA
CDR3 DNA: TGCGCCAGCAGCCTCCAGGCTAGCGCCAAAAACACAGATACGCAGTATTTT
CDR3 protein: CASSLQASAKNTDTQYF

J gene: TRBJ1-5
V gene: TRBV19
clone size: NA
D gene: TRBD1
CDR3 DNA: TGTGCCAGTAGTACAGGGGGTTTCAATCAGCCCCAGCATTTT
CDR3 protein: CASSTGGFNQPQHF

J gene: TRBJ1-1
V gene: TRBV11-2
clone size: few
D gene: NA
CDR3 DNA: TGTGCCAGCAGCTTAGTTGGCCCAAACACTGAAGCTTTCTTT
CDR3 protein: CASSLVGPNTEAFF

J gene: TRBJ1-6
V gene: TRBV19
clone size: NA
D gene: TRBD1
CDR3 DNA: TGTGCCAGCACCGGGACAGGGAATTCACCCCTCCACTTT
CDR3 protein: CASTGTGNSPLHF

J gene: TRBJ2-4
V gene: TRBV18
clone size: NA
D gene: NA
CDR3 DNA: TGTGCCAGCTCACCGACGAATCAGGGAAAAAACATTCAGTACTTC
CDR3 protein: CASSPTNQGKNIQYF

J gene: TRBJ2-5
V gene: TRBV6-1
clone size: NA
D gene: TRBD2
CDR3 DNA: TGTGCCAGCAGTGAAGGACTAGCGGGGGGGCCCGGGGAGACCCAGTACTTC
CDR3 protein: CASSEGLAGGPGETQYF

J gene: TRBJ1-2
V gene: TRBV7-3
clone size: NA
D gene: TRBD1
CDR3 DNA: TGTGCCAGCAGTCACGACAGGGGCTATGGCTACACCTTC
CDR3 protein: CASSHDRGYGYTF

J gene: TRBJ1-6
V gene: TRBV7-2
clone size: once
D gene: NA
CDR3 DNA: TGTGCCAGCAGCTTAGTAACGGGGAATAATTCACCCCTCCACTTT
CDR3 protein: CASSLVTGNNSPLHF

J gene: TRBJ1-1
V gene: TRBV5-6
clone size: NA
D gene: NA
CDR3 DNA: TGTGCCAGCAGCGAGGGGAACGGACGGGCTTTCTTT
CDR3 protein: CASSEGNGRAFF

J gene: TRBJ1-5
V gene: TRBV28
clone size: NA
D gene: NA
CDR3 DNA: TGTGCCAGCAGTTTACCCTTAACAGGAGATCAGCCCCAGCATTTT
CDR3 protein: CASSLPLTGDQPQHF

J gene: TRBJ1-1
V gene: TRBV4-2
clone size: NA
D gene: NA
CDR3 DNA: TGTGCCAGCAGCCAAGATGATATCGAAGCAGCTTTCTTT
CDR3 protein: CASSQDDIEAAFF

J gene: TRBJ2-3
V gene: TRBV18
clone size: NA
D gene: TRBD2
CDR3 DNA: TGTGCCAGCTCACAGGGCGCCGGGAGGTTCACAGATACGCAGTATTTT
CDR3 protein: CASSQGAGRFTDTQYF

J gene: TRBJ2-1
V gene: TRBV24-1
clone size: NA
D gene: TRBD2
CDR3 DNA: TGTGCCACCAGTTTAGCGGGTCCTTACAATGAGCAGTTCTTC
CDR3 protein: CATSLAGPYNEQFF

J gene: TRBJ2-2
V gene: TRBV7-3
clone size: few
D gene: NA
CDR3 DNA: TGTGCCAGCAGCCCAAACGGGGGAAGGAACACCGGGGAGCTGTTTTTT
CDR3 protein: CASSPNGGRNTGELFF

J gene: TRBJ1-6
V gene: TRBV2
clone size: NA
D gene: TRBD1
CDR3 DNA: TGTGCCAGCAGTGGCTTCAGGGGGAATTCACCCCTCCACTTT
CDR3 protein: CASSGFRGNSPLHF

J gene: TRBJ1-2
V gene: TRBV6-5
clone size: once
D gene: NA
CDR3 DNA: TGTGCCAGCAGTCCGGGGGGCGGCAGGGCGTCTGGCTACACCTTC
CDR3 protein: CASSPGGGRASGYTF

J gene: TRBJ2-7
V gene: TRBV5-5
clone size: NA
D gene: TRBD1
CDR3 DNA: TGTGCCAGCAGCGTACACTCGGGACAGGGGGGCGAGCAGTACTTC
CDR3 protein: CASSVHSGQGGEQYF

J gene: TRBJ1-2
V gene: TRBV9
clone size: NA
D gene: TRBD1
CDR3 DNA: TGTGCCAGCAGCGTAGCTTTCTCTGACAGGGGGAATGGCTACACCTTC
CDR3 protein: CASSVAFSDRGNGYTF

J gene: TRBJ2-7
V gene: TRBV28
clone size: NA
D gene: TRBD1
CDR3 DNA: TGTGCCAGCAGCCCACCGGGACAGGGTCTCTACGAGCAGTACTTC
CDR3 protein: CASSPPGQGLYEQYF

J gene: TRBJ2-5
V gene: TRBV6-2/TRBV6-3
clone size: once
D gene: TRBD1
CDR3 DNA: TGTGCCAGCAGCTGGAATAGGGACAGCCAAGAGACCCAGTACTTC
CDR3 protein: CASSWNRDSQETQYF

J gene: TRBJ1-3
V gene: TRBV19
clone size: NA
D gene: NA
CDR3 DNA: TGTGCCAGTACCACCTCACACCTGAGCTCTGGAAACACCATATATTTT
CDR3 protein: CASTTSHLSSGNTIYF

J gene: TRBJ2-5
V gene: TRBV3-1/TRBV3-2
clone size: NA
D gene: TRBD1
CDR3 DNA: TGTGCCAGCAGCCCTGGACAGGGAGAGGAGACCCAGTACTTC
CDR3 protein: CASSPGQGEETQYF

J gene: TRBJ2-1
V gene: TRBV21-1
clone size: once
D gene: NA
CDR3 DNA: TGTGCCAGCACCCCGGGACTAGCATACGATGAGCAGTTCTTC
CDR3 protein: CASTPGLAYDEQFF

J gene: TRBJ2-2
V gene: TRBV24-1
clone size: NA
D gene: TRBD2
CDR3 DNA: TGTGCCACCAGTGATGGGACTAGCGGGTCCCCTAACACCGGGGAGCTGTTTTTT
CDR3 protein: CATSDGTSGSPNTGELFF

J gene: TRBJ2-7
V gene: TRBV3-1/TRBV3-2
clone size: NA
D gene: NA
CDR3 DNA: TGTGCCAGCAGCCAAATAGGGATCGGAGGCTACGAGCAGTACTTC
CDR3 protein: CASSQIGIGGYEQYF

J gene: TRBJ1-4
V gene: TRBV29-1
clone size: few
D gene: TRBD1
CDR3 DNA: TGCAGCGTCCTACCGGGACAGGATAATGAAAAACTGTTTTTT
CDR3 protein: CSVLPGQDNEKLFF

J gene: TRBJ1-6
V gene: TRBV19
clone size: once
D gene: TRBD1
CDR3 DNA: TGTGCCAGTAGTAAATTCCAGGGGGCGGATAATTCACCCCTCCACTTT
CDR3 protein: CASSKFQGADNSPLHF

J gene: TRBJ2-1
V gene: TRBV5-4
clone size: NA
D gene: TRBD2
CDR3 DNA: TGTGCCAGCAGCCTTATGACTAGCGGGAACTACAATGAGCAGTTCTTC
CDR3 protein: CASSLMTSGNYNEQFF

J gene: TRBJ1-5
V gene: TRBV7-8
clone size: NA
D gene: NA
CDR3 DNA: TGTGCCAGCAGCTTATTACGGGATCAGCCCCAGCATTTT
CDR3 protein: CASSLLRDQPQHF